A selection of T cell receptor beta chains follows, all from one sample in a study of technical replicates of blood from a handful of donors. Libraries were prepared by immunoSEQ multiplex PCR; TCRdb keeps only in-frame clonotypes and omits some of them. The profile shows about 84,000 clones, roughly 98% of them singletons. Material for sequencing was T cells isolated from PBMCs. These receptors all come from a human donor in good health. The CDR3 runs from the conserved cysteine through the conserved F or W. The D gene is left open where the match is weak. Clone size is given for some rows only: seen once, a few or many times, or a class if the clone is expanded.

>TRBD1|TRBV5-1|-|TRBJ2-2
TGCGCCAGCAGCGGGACAGGGAACACCGGGGAGCTGTTTTTT
CASSGTGNTGELFF
>-|TRBV4-2|once|TRBJ2-3
TGTGCCAGCAGCCGACGGGACACCGACACAGATACGCAGTATTTT
CASSRRDTDTDTQYF
>TRBD1|TRBV5-4|-|TRBJ1-3
TGTGCCAGCAGCAGAGGACAGGGGGTAAACACCATATATTTT
CASSRGQGVNTIYF
>-|TRBV4-1|-|TRBJ1-1
TGCGCCAGCAGCCAAGCTGCCGAGGGCGTTACTGAAGCTTTCTTT
CASSQAAEGVTEAFF
>-|TRBV5-1|-|TRBJ2-5
TGCGCCAGCAGCGGCCAGGGCCTGGAGACCCAGTACTTC
CASSGQGLETQYF
>TRBD2|TRBV14|-|TRBJ2-1
TGTGCCAGCAGCCAAGGAACGGGAGGGCCAAATGAGCAGTTCTTC
CASSQGTGGPNEQFF
>TRBD1|TRBV30|-|TRBJ1-3
TGTGCCTGGTCTACAGGGGGAACTGGAAACACCATATATTTT
CAWSTGGTGNTIYF
>TRBD2|TRBV28|once|TRBJ2-1
TGTGCCAGCAGCTCTCGGACTAGCGGGCTCTCCTACAATGAGCAGTTCTTC
CASSSRTSGLSYNEQFF
>TRBD2|TRBV5-1|-|TRBJ2-1
TGCGCCAGCAGTTGGGGGGGAGAAGGTGAGCAGTTCTTC
CASSWGGEGEQFF
>-|TRBV19|-|TRBJ1-3
TGTGCCAGTATCAGTCCTGGAAACACCATATATTTT
CASISPGNTIYF
>-|TRBV9|-|TRBJ1-1
TGTGCCAGCAGCGTGGGGGGTCTACGTAACACTGAAGCTTTCTTT
CASSVGGLRNTEAFF
>-|TRBV2|-|TRBJ1-5
TGTGCCAGCAGTGTAGAGGTTTATAGCAATCAGCCCCAGCATTTT
CASSVEVYSNQPQHF
>-|TRBV7-8|-|TRBJ2-5
TGTGCCAGCAGCTTAGGTCTACGGGAGACCCAGTACTTC
CASSLGLRETQYF
>-|TRBV5-1|-|TRBJ1-1
TGCGCCAGCAGCGACGTCCGGCGGGGAAGGATGGGACTCAACACTGAAGCTTTCTTT
CASSDVRRGRMGLNTEAFF
>-|TRBV4-1|-|TRBJ2-2
TGCGCCAGCAGCCAAGATCAATATTTTGGAGGGGGCCCCGGGGAGCTGTTTTTT
CASSQDQYFGGGPGELFF
>-|TRBV2|-|TRBJ2-7
TGTGCCAGCAGCACTCAAGACTACGAGCAGTACTTC
CASSTQDYEQYF
>-|TRBV5-1|-|TRBJ2-7
TGCGCCAGCAGCGGAGGGACAGTCGTAACGGACGAGCAGTACTTC
CASSGGTVVTDEQYF
>-|TRBV5-1|-|TRBJ1-2
TGCGCCAGCACTCAACAGGCCCCCCCGGTGGATGGCTACACCTTC
CASTQQAPPVDGYTF
>TRBD1|TRBV7-2|once|TRBJ2-5
TGTGCCAGCAGCTCTGGACAGGGGGGGTGGGAGACCCAGTACTTC
CASSSGQGGWETQYF
>TRBD1|TRBV18|-|TRBJ2-7
TGTGCCAGCTCACCACCGCTGACAGGGTCAAACTCCTACGAGCAGTACTTC
CASSPPLTGSNSYEQYF
>-|TRBV6-5|-|TRBJ2-7
TGTGCCAGCAGTTCAAATCCCCCCTACGAGCAGTACTTC
CASSSNPPYEQYF
>-|TRBV20-1|-|TRBJ2-1
TGCAGTGCTATCCGGAGCAATGAGCAGTTCTTC
CSAIRSNEQFF
>-|TRBV12-2|-|TRBJ1-2
TGTGCAAGTCGCTTAGCCAAACACCTGGACACCTTCACCTTC
CASRLAKHLDTFTF
>-|TRBV27|-|TRBJ2-7
TGTGCCAGCAGACCGACTGGATCCTACGAGCAGTACTTC
CASRPTGSYEQYF
>-|TRBV20-1|-|TRBJ2-3
TGCAGTGCTACCTCCACAGATACGCAGTATTTT
CSATSTDTQYF
>-|TRBV5-1|-|TRBJ2-7
TGCGCCAGCGGAGGATTCGGGCCCGAGCAGTACTTC
CASGGFGPEQYF